Shown below are 8 T cell receptor beta chains from a single sample sequenced in a study of blood T cell repertoires in COVID-19. This table comes from immunoSEQ multiplex PCR, and its TCRdb copy is limited to in-frame clones, with some not included. The sample holds under 200,000 clones, 88% seen once. What was sequenced was peripheral blood. These TCRs come from a man between 18 and 35 years old with active or convalescent COVID-19.

The gene calls are TRBV3-1 (or the pseudogene TRBV3-2) and TRBJ2-2; 8 bases line up with TRBD2. The CDR3 loop spans 18 amino acids. The germline gives CDR1 LGHDT, CDR2 YNNKEL (reference sequence). Germline trimming cut 4 bases from V and 0 bases from J; bases unmatched to any gene: 10. Written as DNA, the CDR3 is TGTGCCAGCAGCCCCTCGTCGGGGGGGCCCTCGAACACCGGGGAGCTGTTTTTT. Amino acid sequence: CASSPSSGGPSNTGELFF.

This clone was seen a few times. In the same sample, other DNA sequences code for this CDR3. This chain joins TRBV6-2 or TRBV6-3 and TRBJ2-7; 11 bases agree with TRBD2. In germline, CDR1 is MNHEY, CDR2 SVGEGT. Germline trimming cut 5 bases from V and 3 bases from J; bases unmatched to any gene: 6. The CDR3 covers 15 residues. CDR3 residues: CASSVRTSGLYEQYF. As DNA, the CDR3 is TGTGCCAGCAGTGTTCGGACTAGCGGGCTCTACGAGCAGTACTTC.

This chain links TRBV5-6 with TRBJ2-1; 9 nucleotides match TRBD1. The germline V gene has CDR1 SGHDT and CDR2 YYEEEE. There are 15 residues in the CDR3. The junction had 10 bases not matched to a gene; V was cut back by 4 bases and J by 8 bases. CDR3 bases: TGTGCCAGCAGCGTGCTACAGGGGGCTGTTTATGAGCAGTTCTTC. It encodes CASSVLQGAVYEQFF.

CDR3 sequence reads: CASRPQGLRDEQFF. The CDR3 region has the DNA TGTGCCAGCAGGCCCCAGGGACTTAGGGATGAGCAGTTCTTC. The chain combines TRBV6-6 with TRBJ2-1; maybe TRBD2 (6 bases). The CDR3 runs 14 residues. CDR1 and CDR2 from the germline V gene are MNHNY and SVGAGI (reference sequence). Trimming took off 6 bases at V and 8 bases at J, with 17 bases between the two ends.

The chain employs TRBV6-2 or TRBV6-3 and TRBJ2-7; TRBD1 aligns across 9 bases. The ends lost 6 bases at V and 5 bases at J; junction bases unmatched: 8. The V gene's germline CDR1 is MNHEY and CDR2 SVGEGT. The length of the CDR3 is 14 residues. The CDR3, as DNA: TGTGCCAGCAGCTGGGGGACAGGGCTGGACGAGCAGTACTTC. Translating gives CASSWGTGLDEQYF.

This chain uses TRBV6-6 with TRBJ1-5; D remains ambiguous. The CDR3 is 15 amino acids. Trimming cost V 6 bases and J 0 bases, with 12 bases left between them. The germline CDR1 and CDR2 sequences are MNHNY and SVGAGI (reference sequence). The CDR3: CASRRVDYSNQPQHF. For the CDR3, the DNA is TGTGCCAGCAGACGGGTGGATTATAGCAATCAGCCCCAGCATTTT.

This clone has more than one count but fewer than ten. This rearrangement joins TRBV4-1 to TRBJ1-4; no firm D call. The CDR3 length is 14 residues. Deletions cut 1 base from V and 5 bases from J, with 8 bases between. Per the germline V gene, CDR1 is MGHRA and CDR2 is YSYEKL. The CDR3 here is CASSQVTVNEKLFF. CDR3 nucleotide sequence: TGCGCCAGCAGCCAAGTTACAGTAAATGAAAAACTGTTTTTT.

This sequence joins TRBV19 and TRBJ1-6, with 9 nucleotides matching TRBD1. This CDR3 is 14 amino acids long. Germline CDR1 and CDR2: LNHDA and SQIVND (reference sequence). V trimming: 2 bases; J trimming: 10 bases; junction bases outside the gene matches: 3. The CDR3: CASSISTGGSPLHF. In DNA form, the CDR3 reads TGTGCCAGTAGTATATCGACAGGGGGATCACCCCTCCACTTT.